The present T cell receptor (beta chain) was sequenced within a study of T-cell memory formation after mild COVID-19. TCRdb re-analysed the 5' RACE reads in MiXCR, keeping a single row per CDR3 protein. This table holds 430,000 or so distinct CDR3 sequences, approximately 25% found once. Sequencing input: PBMCs or a T cell subset sorted from them (not recorded which). The receptor comes from an adult woman who had mild COVID-19 (a few samples of this study predate the infection). Cell type and time point are not known.

The CDR3 nucleotides read TGTGCCAGCAGTGTCTGGGGAAATGAGCAGTTCTTC. The encoded protein is CASSVWGNEQFF. The V and J genes are TRBV6-6 and TRBJ2-1; D unclear. CDR3 size: 12 residues. Germline CDR1 MNHNY, CDR2 SVGAGI (reference sequence). The germline V and J ends were trimmed by 5 bases and 7 bases, with 9 bases remaining between them.